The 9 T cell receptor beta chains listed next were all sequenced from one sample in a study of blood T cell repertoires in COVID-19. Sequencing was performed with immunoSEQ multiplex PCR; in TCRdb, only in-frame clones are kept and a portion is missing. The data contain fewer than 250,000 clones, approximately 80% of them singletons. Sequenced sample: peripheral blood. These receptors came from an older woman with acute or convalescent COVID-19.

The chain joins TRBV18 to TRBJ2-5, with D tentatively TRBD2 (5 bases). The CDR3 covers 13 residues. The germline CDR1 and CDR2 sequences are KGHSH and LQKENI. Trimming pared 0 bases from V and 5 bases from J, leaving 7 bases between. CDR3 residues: CASSPPGVETQYF. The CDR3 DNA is TGTGCCAGCTCACCACCGGGAGTGGAGACCCAGTACTTC.

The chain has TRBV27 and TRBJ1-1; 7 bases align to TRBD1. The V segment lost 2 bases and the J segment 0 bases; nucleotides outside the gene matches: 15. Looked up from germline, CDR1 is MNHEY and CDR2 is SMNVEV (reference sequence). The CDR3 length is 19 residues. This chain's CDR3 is CASSLIRPGQTGLNTEAFF. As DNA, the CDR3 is TGTGCCAGCAGTTTAATAAGGCCGGGACAGACAGGGTTGAACACTGAAGCTTTCTTT.

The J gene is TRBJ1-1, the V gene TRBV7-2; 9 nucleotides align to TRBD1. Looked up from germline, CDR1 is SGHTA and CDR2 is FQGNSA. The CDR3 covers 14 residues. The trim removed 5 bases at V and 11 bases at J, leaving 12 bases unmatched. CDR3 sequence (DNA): TGTGCCAGCAGCAGTGGTAGGACAGGGGAATTTGCTTTCTTT. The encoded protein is CASSSGRTGEFAFF.

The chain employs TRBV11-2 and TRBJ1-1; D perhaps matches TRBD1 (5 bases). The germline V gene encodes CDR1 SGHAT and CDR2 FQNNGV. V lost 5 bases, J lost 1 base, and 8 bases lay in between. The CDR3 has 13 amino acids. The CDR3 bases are TGTGCCAGCAGCCGTGGACAGAACACTGAAGCTTTCTTT. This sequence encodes CASSRGQNTEAFF.

CDR3 in DNA: TGTGCCAGCAGCCACGGACAGGGCGGATCACCCCTCCACTTT. This gives the protein CASSHGQGGSPLHF. The chain joins TRBV3-1 (or the pseudogene TRBV3-2) to TRBJ1-6; the match to TRBD1 covers 8 bases. Per germline, CDR1 LGHDT and CDR2 YNNKEL (reference sequence). CDR3 length: 14 residues. The V gene end was trimmed by 3 bases and the J gene end by 10 bases; junction bases not matched to a gene: 5.

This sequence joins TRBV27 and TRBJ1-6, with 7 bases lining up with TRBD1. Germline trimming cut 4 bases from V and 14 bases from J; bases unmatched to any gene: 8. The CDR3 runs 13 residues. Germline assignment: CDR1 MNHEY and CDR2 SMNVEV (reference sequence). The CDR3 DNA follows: TGTGCCAGCAGTTCACACAGGGGAGAGACCCTCCACTTT. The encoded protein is CASSSHRGETLHF.

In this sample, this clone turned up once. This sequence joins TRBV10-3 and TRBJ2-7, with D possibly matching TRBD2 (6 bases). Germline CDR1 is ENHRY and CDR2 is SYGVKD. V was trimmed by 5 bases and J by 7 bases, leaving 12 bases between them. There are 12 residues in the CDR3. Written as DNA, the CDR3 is TGTGCCATCAGTTTGAGCGCGGGAGAGCAGTACTTC. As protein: CAISLSAGEQYF.

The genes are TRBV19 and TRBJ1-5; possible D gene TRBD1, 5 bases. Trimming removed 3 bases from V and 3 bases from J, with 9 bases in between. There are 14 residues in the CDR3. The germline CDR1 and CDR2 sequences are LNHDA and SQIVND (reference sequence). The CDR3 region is CASSIYRTNQPQHF. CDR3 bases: TGTGCCAGTAGTATTTACAGGACCAATCAGCCCCAGCATTTT. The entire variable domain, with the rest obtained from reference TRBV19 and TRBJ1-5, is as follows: DGGITQSPKYLFRKEGQNVTLSCEQNLNHDAMYWYRQDPGQGLRLIYYSQIVNDFQKGDIAEGYSVSREKKESFPLTVTSAQKNPTAFYLCASSIYRTNQPQHFGDGTRLSIL.

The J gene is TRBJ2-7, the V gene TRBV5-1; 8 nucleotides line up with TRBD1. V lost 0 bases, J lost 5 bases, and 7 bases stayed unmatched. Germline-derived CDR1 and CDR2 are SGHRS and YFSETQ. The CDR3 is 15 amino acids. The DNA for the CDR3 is TGCGCCAGCAGCTTGGCTGGGACAGGTGTGAACGAGCAGTACTTC. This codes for CASSLAGTGVNEQYF.